This T cell receptor beta chain was sequenced during a study of molecular identifiers for immune sequencing clone quantification. Construction of naive CD8 libraries employed about 20,000 to 1,100,000 sorted cells together with 10%, 30% or 50% RNA. The CD8+CD4-CCR7+CD45RA+ phenotype defined the sorted naive CD8 T cells. On this clonotype: Its antigen is unidentified.

TCRdb analysed the PCR reads with MiXCR anew, one entry per CDR3 protein. This sample has hundreds of thousands of distinct CDR3 sequences, with around 25% found just once. Study conclusions and caveats: For effector cells, clones above 20 RNA copies held over 97% of molecules; for naive cells, under 1%. A single cell's spiked Jurkat TCR RNA was reportedly detectable among more than 950,000 naive cells.

This CDR3 has 16 residues. Germline V gives CDR1 SGHAT, CDR2 FQNNGV. V gave up 5 bases and J gave up 0 bases, with 16 bases separating them. The sequence was collected from a human donor in good health. Some libraries in this study had Jurkat cell RNA spiked in. The sequencing sample was made of naive CD8+ T cells from blood, with Jurkat cell RNA spiked in. The subset here: FACS-sorted CD8+CD4-CCR7+CD45RA+ naive T cells. This chain links TRBV11-2 with TRBJ1-1; D is uncertain. In nucleotides, the CDR3 is TGTGCCAGCAGCAGACTGGTTGGGCTCTTGAACACTGAAGCTTTCTTT. Amino acids: CASSRLVGLLNTEAFF.